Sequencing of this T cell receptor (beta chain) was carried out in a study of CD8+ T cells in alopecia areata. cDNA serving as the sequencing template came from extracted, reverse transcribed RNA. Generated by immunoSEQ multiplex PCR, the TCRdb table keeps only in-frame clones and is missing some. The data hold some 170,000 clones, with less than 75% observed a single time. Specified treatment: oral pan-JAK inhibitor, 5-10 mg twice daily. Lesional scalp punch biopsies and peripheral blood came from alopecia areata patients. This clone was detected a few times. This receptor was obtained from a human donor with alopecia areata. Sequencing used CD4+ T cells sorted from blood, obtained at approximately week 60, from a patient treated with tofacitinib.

DNA of the CDR3: TGCAGCGTTGAGGGCCCGTGGGGTCAGCCCCAGCATTTT. Protein product: CSVEGPWGQPQHF. V is TRBV29-1 and J is TRBJ1-5; D unresolved. V lost 3 bases and J lost 6, with 12 bases in between. Germline V gives CDR1 SQVTM, CDR2 ANQGSEA. This CDR3 is built from 13 residues.